The present entry profiles one TCR beta chain with its context. Profiling relied on immunoSEQ multiplex PCR, and the TCRdb table lists in-frame clones only, not all of them. The table records some 110,000 clones, about nine tenths of them present only once. The sample originates from a study of radiotherapy plus CTLA-4 blockade in lung cancer. Trimming stripped 4 bases from V and 9 bases from J, with 19 bases between. Germline-derived CDR1 and CDR2 are SNHLY and FYNNEI. The CDR3 sequence is 15 residues long. The clonotype originates from a human donor with non-small cell lung cancer that progressed on radiotherapy plus ipilimumab. The V and J genes are TRBV2 and TRBJ1-5; a weak D match, TRBD1 (5 bases). This sample comprised peripheral blood, obtained from a patient treated with radiotherapy plus ipilimumab. For the CDR3, the DNA is TGTGCCAGCAGTGGGTTGGGGCAGACTATCGGGCCCCAGCATTTT. It specifies CASSGLGQTIGPQHF.